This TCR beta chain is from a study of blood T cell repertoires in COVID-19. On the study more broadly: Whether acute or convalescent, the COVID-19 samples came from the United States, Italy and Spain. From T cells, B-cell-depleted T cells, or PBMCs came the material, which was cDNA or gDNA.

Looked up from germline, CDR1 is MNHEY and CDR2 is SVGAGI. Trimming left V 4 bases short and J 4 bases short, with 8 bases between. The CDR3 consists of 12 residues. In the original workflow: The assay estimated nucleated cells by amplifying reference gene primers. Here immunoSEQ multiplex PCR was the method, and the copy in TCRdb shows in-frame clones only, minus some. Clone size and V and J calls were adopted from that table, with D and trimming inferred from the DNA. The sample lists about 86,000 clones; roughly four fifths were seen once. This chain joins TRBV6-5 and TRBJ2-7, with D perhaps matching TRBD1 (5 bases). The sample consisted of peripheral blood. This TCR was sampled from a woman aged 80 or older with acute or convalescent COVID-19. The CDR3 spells CASSSTAYEQYF. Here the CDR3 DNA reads TGTGCCAGCAGTTCGACAGCTTACGAGCAGTACTTC.